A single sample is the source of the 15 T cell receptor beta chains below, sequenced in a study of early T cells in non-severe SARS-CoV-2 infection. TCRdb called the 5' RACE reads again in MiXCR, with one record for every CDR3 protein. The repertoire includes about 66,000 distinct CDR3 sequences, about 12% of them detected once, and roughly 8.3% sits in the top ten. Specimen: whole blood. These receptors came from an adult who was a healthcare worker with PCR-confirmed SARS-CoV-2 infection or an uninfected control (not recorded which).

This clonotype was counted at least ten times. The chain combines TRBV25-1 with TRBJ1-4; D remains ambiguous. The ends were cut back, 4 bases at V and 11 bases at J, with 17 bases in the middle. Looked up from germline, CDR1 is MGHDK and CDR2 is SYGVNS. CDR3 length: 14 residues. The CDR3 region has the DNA TGTGCCAGCAGTGGAGAAGGGTATTCTCGGAAACTGTTTTTT. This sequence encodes CASSGEGYSRKLFF.

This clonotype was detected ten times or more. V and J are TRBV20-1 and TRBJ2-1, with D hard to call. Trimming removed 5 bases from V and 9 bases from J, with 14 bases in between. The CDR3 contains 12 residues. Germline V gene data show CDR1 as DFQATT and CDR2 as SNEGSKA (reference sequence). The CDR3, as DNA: TGCAGTGCTTACGGACCCGGCGGTGAGCAGTTCTTC. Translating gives CSAYGPGGEQFF.

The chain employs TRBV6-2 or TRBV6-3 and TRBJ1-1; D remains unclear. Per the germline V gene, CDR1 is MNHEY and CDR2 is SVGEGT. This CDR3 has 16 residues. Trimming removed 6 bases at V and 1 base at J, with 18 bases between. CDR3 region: CASSYTPTKKNTEAFF. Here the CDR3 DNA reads TGTGCCAGCAGCTACACACCGACAAAGAAGAACACTGAAGCTTTCTTT.

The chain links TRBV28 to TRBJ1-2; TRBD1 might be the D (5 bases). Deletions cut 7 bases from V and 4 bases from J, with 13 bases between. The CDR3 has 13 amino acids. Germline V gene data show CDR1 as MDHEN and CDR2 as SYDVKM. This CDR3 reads CASTHKGFYGYTF. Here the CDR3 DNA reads TGTGCCAGCACCCATAAGGGGTTCTATGGCTACACCTTC.

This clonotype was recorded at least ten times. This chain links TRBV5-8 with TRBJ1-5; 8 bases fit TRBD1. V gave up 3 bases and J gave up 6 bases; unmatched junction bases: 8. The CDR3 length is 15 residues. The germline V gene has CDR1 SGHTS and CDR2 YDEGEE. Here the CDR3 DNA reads TGTGCCAGCAGCTCCGAAGGCAGGGGGCGTCAGCCCCAGCATTTT. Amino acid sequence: CASSSEGRGRQPQHF.

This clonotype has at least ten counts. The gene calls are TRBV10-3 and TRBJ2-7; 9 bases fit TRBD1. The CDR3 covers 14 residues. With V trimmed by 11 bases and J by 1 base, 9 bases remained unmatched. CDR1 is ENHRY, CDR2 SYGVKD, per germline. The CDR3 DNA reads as TGTGCCTCGCTTCGGGGACAGGGTTCCTACGAGCAGTACTTC. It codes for CASLRGQGSYEQYF.

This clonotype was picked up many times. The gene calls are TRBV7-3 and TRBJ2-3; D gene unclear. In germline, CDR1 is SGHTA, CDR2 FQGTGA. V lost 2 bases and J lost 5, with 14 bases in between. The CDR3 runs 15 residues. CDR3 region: CASSLYGLWKDTQYF. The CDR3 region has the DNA TGTGCCAGCAGCTTATACGGGTTATGGAAAGATACGCAGTATTTT.

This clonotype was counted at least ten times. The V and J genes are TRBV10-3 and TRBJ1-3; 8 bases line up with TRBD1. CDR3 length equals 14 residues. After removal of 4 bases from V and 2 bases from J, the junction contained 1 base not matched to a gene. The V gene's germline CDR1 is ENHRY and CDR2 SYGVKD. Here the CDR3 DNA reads TGTGCCATCAGTGGACAGGGGCCTGGAAACACCATATATTTT. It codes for CAISGQGPGNTIYF.

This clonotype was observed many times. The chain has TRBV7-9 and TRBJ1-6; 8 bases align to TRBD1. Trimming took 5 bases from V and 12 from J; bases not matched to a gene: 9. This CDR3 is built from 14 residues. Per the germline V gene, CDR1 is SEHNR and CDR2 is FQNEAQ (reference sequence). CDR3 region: CASSPTGTGGPLHF. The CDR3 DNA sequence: TGTGCCAGCAGCCCCACCGGGACAGGAGGACCCCTCCACTTT.

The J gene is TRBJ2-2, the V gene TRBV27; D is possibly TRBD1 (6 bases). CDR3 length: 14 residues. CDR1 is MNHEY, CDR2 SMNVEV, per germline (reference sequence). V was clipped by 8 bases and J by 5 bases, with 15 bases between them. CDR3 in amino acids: CASGWGPMTGELFF. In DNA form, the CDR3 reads TGTGCCAGCGGGTGGGGGCCCATGACCGGGGAGCTGTTTTTT.

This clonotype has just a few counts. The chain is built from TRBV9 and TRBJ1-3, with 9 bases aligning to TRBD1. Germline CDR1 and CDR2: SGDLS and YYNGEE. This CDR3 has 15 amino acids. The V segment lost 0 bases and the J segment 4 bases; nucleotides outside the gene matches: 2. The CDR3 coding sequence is TGTGCCAGCAGCGTAGGCACAGGGGGCGGAAACACCATATATTTT. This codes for CASSVGTGGGNTIYF.

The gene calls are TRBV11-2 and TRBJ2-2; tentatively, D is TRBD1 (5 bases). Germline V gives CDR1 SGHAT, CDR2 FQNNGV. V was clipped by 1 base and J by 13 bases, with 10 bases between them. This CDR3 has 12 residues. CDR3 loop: CASSLVARGLFF. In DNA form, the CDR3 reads TGTGCCAGCAGCTTAGTCGCAAGGGGGCTGTTTTTT.

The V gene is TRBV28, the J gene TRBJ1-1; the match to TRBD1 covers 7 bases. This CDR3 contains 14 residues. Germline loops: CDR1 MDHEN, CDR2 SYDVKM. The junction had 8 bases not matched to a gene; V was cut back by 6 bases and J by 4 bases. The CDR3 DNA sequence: TGTGCCAGCAGCCCGACAGGGAAAAGCACTGAAGCTTTCTTT. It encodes CASSPTGKSTEAFF.

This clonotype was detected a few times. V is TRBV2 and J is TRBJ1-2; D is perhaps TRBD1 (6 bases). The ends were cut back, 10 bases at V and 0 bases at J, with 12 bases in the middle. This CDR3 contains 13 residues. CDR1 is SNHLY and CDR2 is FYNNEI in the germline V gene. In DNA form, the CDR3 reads TGTGCCACCGTAGACAGGACTAACTATGGCTACACCTTC. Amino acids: CATVDRTNYGYTF.

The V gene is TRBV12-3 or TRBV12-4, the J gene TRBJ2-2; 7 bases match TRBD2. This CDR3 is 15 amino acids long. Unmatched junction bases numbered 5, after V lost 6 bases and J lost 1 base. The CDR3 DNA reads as TGTGCCAGCAGCCAAGAGCGGGGGAACACCGGGGAGCTGTTTTTT. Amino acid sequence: CASSQERGNTGELFF.